This passage covers 23 T cell receptor beta chains from one sample sequenced in a study of blood T cell repertoires in COVID-19. Produced via immunoSEQ multiplex PCR; TCRdb's table is partial and in-frame only. Of under 250,000 clones in the sample, about nine tenths were seen once. The sample consisted of peripheral blood. These receptors were obtained from a man aged 55 to 70 who had recovered from COVID-19.

V usage is TRBV5-1 and J usage is TRBJ2-1, with a tentative D call TRBD1 (5 bases). From germline, CDR1 is SGHRS and CDR2 YFSETQ. With 1 base removed from V and 7 bases from J, the gap between germline ends came to 12 bases. This CDR3 is 14 amino acids long. CDR3 in amino acids: CASSLITGNNEQFF. For the CDR3, the DNA is TGCGCCAGCAGCTTGATCACAGGCAATAATGAGCAGTTCTTC.

The chain couples TRBV30 to TRBJ1-5; possibly TRBD1 for D (5 bases). The CDR3 runs to 15 residues. Germline lookup yields CDR1 GTSNPN and CDR2 SVGIG (reference sequence). The V gene lost 4 bases and the J gene lost 5 bases, with 18 bases spanning the gap. Here the CDR3 reads CAWTLAGGGDQPQHF. Here the CDR3 DNA reads TGTGCCTGGACCCTAGCGGGGGGAGGGGATCAGCCCCAGCATTTT.

This chain links TRBV19 with TRBJ1-3; no clear D. The CDR3 contains 18 residues. CDR1 LNHDA and CDR2 SQIVND come from the germline V gene (reference sequence). The V end lost 6 bases, the J end lost 1 base, and 22 bases lay between the germline ends. The CDR3, as DNA: TGTGCCAGTAGGCCACCCCCCGGAGGGCGAGGGTCTGGAAACACCATATATTTT. Translation: CASRPPPGGRGSGNTIYF.

The rearrangement links TRBV21-1 to TRBJ1-5; the table's D call, TRBD1, was not checked against the DNA. TRBV21-1 is a pseudogene segment. The CDR3 spans 19 residues. This chain's CDR3 is CASSKTRTGEICSNQPQHF. The CDR3 DNA is TGTGCCAGCAGCAAAACAAGGACAGGGGAAATTTGCAGCAATCAGCCCCAGCATTTT.

The V and J genes are TRBV5-4 and TRBJ2-1; TRBD1 matches at 8 bases. CDR3 length: 17 amino acids. In germline, CDR1 is SGHNT, CDR2 YYREEE (reference sequence). Unmatched junction bases numbered 16, after V lost 4 bases and J lost 7 bases. The CDR3 sequence is CASSTTRQGNRVNEQFF. The CDR3 DNA reads TGTGCCAGCAGCACGACTCGACAGGGGAACAGGGTTAATGAGCAGTTCTTC.

The V call is TRBV6-5, the J call TRBJ2-5; no clear D. In germline, CDR1 is MNHEY, CDR2 SVGAGI. Trimming shortened V by 2 bases and J by 2 bases, and 12 bases separated the two germline ends. The CDR3 length is 15 residues. The DNA for the CDR3 is TGTGCCAGCAGTTACGAGCGCCGAGTACAAGAGACCCAGTACTTC. Amino acid sequence: CASSYERRVQETQYF.

The genes are TRBV3-1 (or the pseudogene TRBV3-2) and TRBJ1-2; 11 nucleotides agree with TRBD1. CDR1 and CDR2 from the germline V gene are LGHDT and YNNKEL (reference sequence). Losses at the gene ends were 3 bases for V and 9 bases for J; bases not matched to a gene: 6. The CDR3 runs to 14 residues. CDR3 protein: CASSQGTGGLSYTF. The CDR3 DNA sequence: TGTGCCAGCAGCCAGGGGACAGGGGGTTTAAGCTACACCTTC.

The chain combines TRBV5-4 with TRBJ2-3; no clear D gene. Germline V gene lookup returns CDR1 SGHNT and CDR2 YYREEE (reference sequence). There are 15 residues in the CDR3. The ends were cut back, 4 bases at V and 1 base at J, with 13 bases in the middle. The CDR3 loop is CASSPKPERTDTQYF. The CDR3 bases are TGTGCCAGCAGCCCTAAACCCGAGCGCACAGATACGCAGTATTTT.

V is TRBV25-1 and J is TRBJ2-2; 7 bases line up with TRBD2. V trimming: 2 bases; J trimming: 3 bases; junction bases outside the gene matches: 9. CDR1 MGHDK and CDR2 SYGVNS come from the germline V gene. The CDR3 has 17 amino acids. As DNA, the CDR3 is TGTGCCAGCAGTGAAAGGGAGGGTCCCCACTACACCGGGGAGCTGTTTTTT. Amino acid sequence: CASSEREGPHYTGELFF.

The chain employs TRBV20-1 and TRBJ2-1; D is unresolved. The CDR3 runs to 12 residues. Trimming took off 3 bases at V and 6 bases at J, with 9 bases between the two ends. Germline V gene data show CDR1 as DFQATT and CDR2 as SNEGSKA (reference sequence). The CDR3 spells CSASRGSNEQFF. As DNA, the CDR3 is TGCAGTGCTAGTCGCGGCTCCAATGAGCAGTTCTTC.

This rearrangement joins TRBV7-8 to TRBJ2-7; no clear D gene. Germline CDR1 is SGHVS and CDR2 is FQNEAQ. Trimming shortened V by 0 bases and J by 0 bases, and 12 bases separated the two germline ends. This CDR3 comprises 16 residues. CDR3 in DNA: TGTGCCAGCAGCTTAGCGTCCATACTGAGCTCCTACGAGCAGTACTTC. This encodes CASSLASILSSYEQYF.

The rearrangement uses TRBV2 and TRBJ1-2; the match to TRBD1 covers 9 bases. The CDR3 is 16 amino acids. Germline CDR1 reads SNHLY; CDR2 reads FYNNEI. J lost 8 bases, V lost 5 bases, and 15 bases had no gene match. This CDR3 is CASSLPTGGVIGGYTF. The CDR3 region has the DNA TGTGCCAGCAGTCTCCCCACAGGGGGCGTGATAGGAGGCTACACCTTC.

The rearrangement links TRBV19 to TRBJ2-1, with TRBD2 matching over 12 bases. The germline gives CDR1 LNHDA, CDR2 SQIVND (reference sequence). The trim removed 8 bases at V and 1 base at J, leaving 9 bases unmatched. The CDR3 spans 17 residues. The CDR3 loop reads CASGRLAGVGSYNEQFF. The CDR3, as DNA: TGTGCCAGTGGGAGACTAGCGGGAGTTGGGTCCTACAATGAGCAGTTCTTC.

This clone showed up just a few times. This chain uses TRBV2 with TRBJ1-1, with D maybe TRBD1 (6 bases). The CDR3 spans 14 residues. Germline V gene data show CDR1 as SNHLY and CDR2 as FYNNEI. The V gene lost 6 bases and the J gene lost 4 bases, with 15 bases spanning the gap. The CDR3 DNA reads as TGTGCCAGCAGGGAACAGGGATCGGGCACTGAAGCTTTCTTT. As protein: CASREQGSGTEAFF.

V usage is TRBV5-4 and J usage is TRBJ2-2; 12 nucleotides agree with TRBD1. The germline gives CDR1 SGHNT, CDR2 YYREEE (reference sequence). With 3 bases clipped from V and 4 bases from J, the junction kept 4 bases outside the gene matches. CDR3 length: 16 residues. The CDR3 region is CASSSPGQGATGELFF. The CDR3 region has the DNA TGTGCCAGCAGCTCGCCGGGACAGGGGGCCACCGGGGAGCTGTTTTTT.

This clone was counted between two and nine times. The J gene is TRBJ2-1, the V gene TRBV7-3, with 7 bases that match TRBD2. Germline V gene lookup returns CDR1 SGHTA and CDR2 FQGTGA. Unmatched junction bases numbered 6, after V lost 5 bases and J lost 8 bases. The CDR3 totals 13 residues. CDR3 loop: CASSPGGIDEQFF. The CDR3 region has the DNA TGTGCCAGCAGCCCCGGGGGGATCGATGAGCAGTTCTTC.

The gene calls are TRBV4-1 and TRBJ2-1; 8 bases line up with TRBD2. V lost 2 bases to trimming and J lost 9 bases; unmatched junction nucleotides: 15. CDR1 MGHRA and CDR2 YSYEKL come from the germline V gene. The CDR3 totals 17 residues. The CDR3 DNA reads as TGCGCCAGCAGCCAAAAGAGTAAAGCGGGAGCGTTGTCTGAGCAGTTCTTC. It encodes CASSQKSKAGALSEQFF.

This chain links TRBV19 with TRBJ2-3, with TRBD2 matching 12 bases. The CDR3 has 17 amino acids. The germline V gene has CDR1 LNHDA and CDR2 SQIVND (reference sequence). The junction had 6 bases not matched to a gene; V was cut back by 3 bases and J by 2 bases. CDR3 protein: CASSIATSGGLTDTQYF. CDR3 DNA: TGTGCCAGTAGTATTGCGACTAGCGGGGGCCTCACAGATACGCAGTATTTT.

This rearrangement joins TRBV15 to TRBJ2-7; no clear D gene. The CDR3 sequence is 12 residues long. Germline lookup yields CDR1 LNHNV and CDR2 YYDKDF (reference sequence). The V gene lost 5 bases and the J gene lost 2 bases, with 7 bases spanning the gap. CDR3 coding DNA: TGTGCCACCAGCCCGGGTACCTACGAGCAGTACTTC. This sequence encodes CATSPGTYEQYF. Filled out from reference TRBV15 and TRBJ2-7, the complete variable domain reads DAMVIQNPRYQVTQFGKPVTLSCSQTLNHNVMYWYQQKSSQAPKLLFHYYDKDFNNEADTPDNFQSRRPNTSFCFLDIRSPGLGDTAMYLCATSPGTYEQYFGPGTRLTVT.

The V call is TRBV15, the J call TRBJ2-3; 9 bases are shared with TRBD2. Germline V gene data show CDR1 as LNHNV and CDR2 as YYDKDF (reference sequence). The CDR3 loop spans 16 amino acids. After removal of 3 bases from V and 5 bases from J, the junction contained 9 bases not matched to a gene. DNA of the CDR3: TGTGCCACCAGCAGGTCTTTATCTAGCGGGGAAGATACGCAGTATTTT. Its translation: CATSRSLSSGEDTQYF. The whole variable domain, remainder taken from reference TRBV15 and TRBJ2-3, is DAMVIQNPRYQVTQFGKPVTLSCSQTLNHNVMYWYQQKSSQAPKLLFHYYDKDFNNEADTPDNFQSRRPNTSFCFLDIRSPGLGDTAMYLCATSRSLSSGEDTQYFGPGTRLTVL.

The chain joins TRBV2 to TRBJ1-5; the D is unclear. CDR1 and CDR2 (germline): SNHLY, FYNNEI. The V end lost 4 bases, the J end lost 7 bases, and 14 bases lay between the germline ends. The CDR3 contains 14 residues. CDR3 in amino acids: CASSGGGSMQPQHF. In nucleotides, the CDR3 is TGTGCCAGCAGTGGTGGAGGGTCTATGCAGCCCCAGCATTTT.

The chain is built from TRBV29-1 and TRBJ2-1; 7 nucleotides line up with TRBD1. V gave up 6 bases and J gave up 7 bases; unmatched junction bases: 9. Germline V gene data show CDR1 as SQVTM and CDR2 as ANQGSEA. The CDR3 has 13 residues. In nucleotides, the CDR3 is TGCAGCGTCCGGGCAGGGGGTGTAAATGAGCAGTTCTTC. Translated: CSVRAGGVNEQFF.

J is TRBJ2-3 and V is TRBV2; maybe TRBD1 (6 bases). Trimming shortened V by 2 bases and J by 0 bases, and 12 bases separated the two germline ends. CDR1 SNHLY and CDR2 FYNNEI come from the germline V gene. The CDR3 runs to 16 residues. CDR3 sequence (DNA): TGTGCCAGCAGTGAAAACAGACAGGCAAGCACAGATACGCAGTATTTT. Protein sequence: CASSENRQASTDTQYF.